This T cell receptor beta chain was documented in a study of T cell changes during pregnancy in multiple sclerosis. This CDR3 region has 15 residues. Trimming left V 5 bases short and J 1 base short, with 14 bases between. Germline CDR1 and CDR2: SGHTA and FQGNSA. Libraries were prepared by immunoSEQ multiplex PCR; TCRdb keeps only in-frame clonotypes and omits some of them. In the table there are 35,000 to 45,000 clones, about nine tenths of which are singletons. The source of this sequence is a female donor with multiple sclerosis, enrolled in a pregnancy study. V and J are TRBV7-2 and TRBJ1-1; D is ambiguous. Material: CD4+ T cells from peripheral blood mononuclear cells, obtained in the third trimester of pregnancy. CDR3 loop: CASSPSRQANTEAFF. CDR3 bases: TGTGCCAGCAGCCCCAGTCGGCAGGCGAACACTGAAGCTTTCTTT.